This TCR beta chain was sequenced for a study of CD8+CD57+ T cells in acquired aplastic anemia. General observations from the study: The study identified twenty-nine CD8+ CDR3 sequences shared by patients and controls.

With 1 base removed from V and 7 bases from J, the gap between germline ends came to 8 bases. Germline CDR1 reads SNHLY; CDR2 reads FYNNEI. This CDR3 comprises 13 residues. TCR beta VDJ combinations and CDR3 sequences were profiled from genomic DNA. TCRdb processed the reads anew with MiXCR; each CDR3 protein has one entry. The sample comprises around 200,000 distinct CDR3 sequences, approximately 50% of which are singletons, and approximately 9.7% rests with the top ten. With respect to this clonotype: No antigen is known for it.

For sequencing, patients were chosen who had shown expansion of CD8+CD57+ cells by flow cytometry. V is TRBV2 and J is TRBJ2-1; D unclear. The clonotype was recovered from a human donor with aplastic anemia. The sequenced sample consisted of sorted CD4+, CD8+, or CD8+CD57+ T cells (not recorded which) from PBMCs. The CDR3 region has the DNA TGTGCCAGCAGTGAAGGGTTATGGAATGAGCAGTTCTTC. Translated: CASSEGLWNEQFF.